Here is one T cell receptor (beta chain) with its context. The target antigen is unknown. The authors prepared the TCRbeta library with unique molecular identifiers. MiXCR was run by TCRdb on the PCR reads, yielding one entry per CDR3 protein. In the table there are about 290,000 distinct CDR3 sequences, roughly a tenth of which are singletons. The data belong to a study of T-cell reconstitution after alpha-beta-depleted transplantation in children. Study-wide points: Elevated TCRbeta diversity at day 60 was traced, in some patients, to surviving recipient T cells and thymic progenitors. Expanded graft clones, several hundred of them, were reportedly the source of alpha-beta T cells about two months after transplant. A year post-transplant, T-cell counts and diversity derived mostly from newly produced T cells.

Trimming left V 2 bases short and J 3 bases short, with 16 bases between. There are 17 residues in the CDR3. Germline lookup yields CDR1 LNHNV and CDR2 YYDKDF (reference sequence). The chain is built from TRBV15 and TRBJ2-2; D unresolved. Sequenced material: PBMCs, taken before TCRalphabeta/CD19-depleted stem cell transplant. This receptor was identified in a boy under three years old with acute myeloid leukemia, due to receive a stem cell transplant. The CDR3 region is CATSRPARVLDTGELFF. The CDR3 DNA is TGTGCCACCAGCAGACCTGCTAGGGTTCTCGACACCGGGGAGCTGTTTTTT. The variable domain in full, completed from reference TRBV15 and TRBJ2-2, reads DAMVIQNPRYQVTQFGKPVTLSCSQTLNHNVMYWYQQKSSQAPKLLFHYYDKDFNNEADTPDNFQSRRPNTSFCFLDIRSPGLGDTAMYLCATSRPARVLDTGELFFGEGSRLTVL.